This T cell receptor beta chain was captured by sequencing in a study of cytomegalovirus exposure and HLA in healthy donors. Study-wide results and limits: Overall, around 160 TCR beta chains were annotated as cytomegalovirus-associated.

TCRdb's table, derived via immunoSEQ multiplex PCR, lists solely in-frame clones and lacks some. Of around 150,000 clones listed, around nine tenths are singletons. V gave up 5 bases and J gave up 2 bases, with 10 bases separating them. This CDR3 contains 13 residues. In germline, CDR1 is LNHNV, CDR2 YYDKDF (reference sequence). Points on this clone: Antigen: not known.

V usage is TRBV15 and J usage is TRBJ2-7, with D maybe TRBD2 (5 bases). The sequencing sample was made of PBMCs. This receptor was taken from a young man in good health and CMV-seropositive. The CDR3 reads CATSRGKTYEQYF. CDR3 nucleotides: TGTGCCACCAGCCGGGGAAAGACCTACGAGCAGTACTTC.